Listed here are 8 T cell receptor beta chains from one sample, sequenced in a study of blood T cell repertoires in COVID-19 (dated by TCRdb to 2019 to 2021). The method was the immunoSEQ multiplex PCR assay. TCRdb obtained this table from immuneACCESS and retained in-frame rearrangements with V and J assigned. These tables miss some clones; where compared with another copy, unresolved V genes account for less than half of the shortfall, and the remainder is unexplained. This sample comprises some 190,000 clones, 80% of them detected only once. The ten largest clones take up around 6.9% of the sample. The sample was peripheral blood. These TCRs come from a man between 60 and 70 years old with acute or convalescent COVID-19.

The V gene is TRBV10-3, the J gene TRBJ1-1; the D gene is possibly TRBD1 (6 bases). This CDR3 region has 14 residues. Germline CDR1 is ENHRY and CDR2 is SYGVKD. Trimming took 6 bases from V and 7 from J, leaving 18 bases between them. For the CDR3, the DNA is TGTGCCATCAGGGAACAGGGATCTTACATTGAAGCTTTCTTT. This gives the protein CAIREQGSYIEAFF.

The J gene is TRBJ2-3, the V gene TRBV5-1; 10 bases line up with TRBD2. J lost 4 bases, V lost 0 bases, and 8 bases had no gene match. Germline-derived CDR1 and CDR2 are SGHRS and YFSETQ. This CDR3 spans 17 amino acids. The CDR3 reads CASSLAASGSGADTQYF. As DNA, the CDR3 is TGCGCCAGCAGCTTGGCGGCTAGCGGGAGTGGGGCAGATACGCAGTATTTT.

This chain connects TRBV5-4 to TRBJ2-7, with 8 bases that match TRBD1. Germline CDR1 reads SGHNT; CDR2 reads YYREEE (reference sequence). CDR3 length equals 15 residues. V dropped 3 bases and J dropped 6; count of bases not matched to a gene: 11. The CDR3 protein is CASSSSGQGRGEQYF. The CDR3 DNA sequence: TGTGCCAGCAGCTCCTCCGGACAGGGTCGAGGCGAGCAGTACTTC. Filled out from reference TRBV5-4 and TRBJ2-7, the complete variable domain reads ETGVTQSPTHLIKTRGQQVTLRCSSQSGHNTVSWYQQALGQGPQFIFQYYREEENGRGNFPPRFSGLQFPNYSSELNVNALELDDSALYLCASSSSGQGRGEQYFGPGTRLTVT.

The chain joins TRBV20-1 to TRBJ2-3; TRBD2 is a possible D gene (7 bases). CDR1 DFQATT and CDR2 SNEGSKA come from the germline V gene (reference sequence). V was clipped by 3 bases and J by 7 bases, with 20 bases between them. The CDR3 loop spans 15 amino acids. CDR3 in amino acids: CSASVASGGPNTQYF. CDR3 sequence (DNA): TGCAGTGCTAGTGTAGCCTCCGGGGGGCCAAATACGCAGTATTTT.

The chain joins TRBV11-1 to TRBJ1-2; possibly TRBD1 for D (5 bases). The germline gives CDR1 SGHAT, CDR2 FQDESV (reference sequence). CDR3 length: 13 amino acids. V lost 2 bases and J lost 8, with 12 bases in between. The CDR3 loop reads CASSLSGKEGYTF. The CDR3 DNA sequence: TGTGCCAGCAGCTTATCAGGGAAAGAAGGCTACACCTTC.

The chain joins TRBV11-2 to TRBJ1-1; tentative D call: TRBD1 (6 bases). The CDR3 spans 13 residues. Trimming cost V 8 bases and J 1 base, with 11 bases left between them. Germline V gives CDR1 SGHAT, CDR2 FQNNGV. CDR3 loop: CASSIGGNTEAFF. For the CDR3, the DNA is TGTGCCAGCTCAATAGGGGGGAACACTGAAGCTTTCTTT.

The V gene is TRBV6-5, the J gene TRBJ1-6; a possible D gene is TRBD1 (6 bases). Germline values: CDR1 MNHEY, CDR2 SVGAGI. The CDR3 covers 14 residues. Trimming removed 5 bases from V and 9 bases from J, with 14 bases in between. The CDR3: CASSTDRSGSPLHF. The CDR3 bases are TGTGCCAGCAGTACCGACAGGTCCGGTTCACCCCTCCACTTT.

J is TRBJ1-2 and V is TRBV12-5; 9 bases match TRBD1. The CDR3 length is 13 residues. Germline V gives CDR1 LGHNT, CDR2 FRNRAP. The V and J ends lost 2 bases and 8 bases, in that order; junction bases with no gene match: 3. The CDR3 protein is CASGLTGGRGYTF. The DNA of the CDR3 is TGTGCTAGTGGTTTGACAGGGGGCCGGGGCTACACCTTC. Filled out from reference TRBV12-5 and TRBJ1-2, the complete variable domain reads DARVTQTPRHKVTEMGQEVTMRCQPILGHNTVFWYRQTMMQGLELLAYFRNRAPLDDSGMPKDRFSAEMPDATLATLKIQPSEPRDSAVYFCASGLTGGRGYTFGSGTRLTVV.